This T cell receptor (beta chain) originates from a study of T cell responses to AZD1222 COVID-19 vaccine. The repertoire was sequenced with immunoSEQ multiplex PCR; TCRdb's copy has only in-frame clones and lacks some. The data show about 150,000 clones, roughly 88% seen once. Study-level results: Repertoire sampling occurred only after the peak T cell response. Elevations in Spike-specific TCR breadth and depth followed administration of two AZD1222 doses.

Concerning this clone itself: Antigen unknown.

This receptor was taken from an adult in good health. Sequencing used peripheral blood, obtained on day 0 of AZD1222 vaccination.

Written as DNA, the CDR3 is TGTGCCACCAGCCAGGGTGGACCTAACTATGGCTACACCTTC. Its translation: CATSQGGPNYGYTF. This rearrangement joins TRBV24-1 to TRBJ1-2, with a tentative D call TRBD1 (5 bases). V dropped 7 bases and J dropped 0 bases, with 11 bases sitting between them. CDR1 is KGHDR, CDR2 SFDVKD, per germline. The CDR3 is made up of 14 amino acids.